Below are 32 T cell receptor beta chains sequenced from a single sample in a study of T cell responses to AZD1222 COVID-19 vaccine. The assay was immunoSEQ multiplex PCR, and TCRdb's table has in-frame clones only and misses some. The sample records around 130,000 clones, roughly 88% being singletons. The sequences come from peripheral blood, collected 28 days after the second AZD1222 dose. The receptors here all came from an adult who received the AZD1222 COVID-19 vaccine.

The rearrangement uses TRBV7-2 and TRBJ2-7; 7 bases agree with TRBD1. The V and J ends lost 6 bases and 3 bases, in that order; junction bases with no gene match: 8. Germline values: CDR1 SGHTA, CDR2 FQGNSA. The CDR3 spans 14 residues. CDR3 nucleotide sequence: TGTGCCAGCAGTCAAGGACAGGACTTCTACGAGCAGTACTTC. Translated: CASSQGQDFYEQYF.

This clone was observed many times. The V and J genes are TRBV10-3 and TRBJ1-1; no firm D call. Germline CDR1 is ENHRY and CDR2 is SYGVKD. This CDR3 contains 14 residues. Trimming removed 0 bases from V and 0 bases from J, with 5 bases in between. CDR3 DNA sequence: TGTGCCATCAGTGAGTCGTCGGTGAACACTGAAGCTTTCTTT. Translation gives CAISESSVNTEAFF.

The V gene is TRBV7-3, the J gene TRBJ1-2; the D is unclear. CDR1 is SGHTA, CDR2 FQGTGA, per germline. CDR3 length: 15 amino acids. Trimming took off 1 base at V and 0 bases at J, with 9 bases between the two ends. The chain's CDR3 is CASSLRGGTNYGYTF. CDR3 nucleotides: TGTGCCAGCAGCTTAAGAGGCGGGACTAACTATGGCTACACCTTC.

The rearrangement uses TRBV4-3 and TRBJ2-3, with D possibly being TRBD2 (5 bases). This CDR3 contains 16 residues. With 4 bases removed from V and 2 bases from J, the gap between germline ends came to 16 bases. Germline CDR1 is LGHNA and CDR2 is YSLEER. In DNA, the CDR3 is TGCGCCAGCAGCCGTACCATGGGCGGACTCACAGATACGCAGTATTTT. It codes for CASSRTMGGLTDTQYF.

The rearrangement joins TRBV6-5 to TRBJ1-5, with D possibly TRBD1 on 6 matching bases. This CDR3 has 14 amino acids. Trimming stripped 5 bases from V and 6 bases from J, with 14 bases between. CDR1 is MNHEY and CDR2 is SVGAGI in the germline V gene. CDR3 DNA sequence: TGTGCCAGCAGTCCCGACAGGTGGGGTCAGCCCCAGCATTTT. Translating gives CASSPDRWGQPQHF.

The chain joins TRBV2 to TRBJ1-1, with D possibly matching TRBD1 (5 bases). The CDR3 runs 15 residues. Trimming cost V 6 bases and J 2 bases, with 16 bases left between them. CDR1 SNHLY and CDR2 FYNNEI come from the germline V gene. CDR3 nucleotides: TGTGCCAGCAGGAGGCCCCTGACAGTTAACACTGAAGCTTTCTTT. Protein: CASRRPLTVNTEAFF.

The rearrangement joins TRBV30 to TRBJ2-1, with D perhaps TRBD2 (5 bases). Trimming took off 2 bases at V and 8 bases at J, with 10 bases between the two ends. Germline V lookup: CDR1 GTSNPN, CDR2 SVGIG (reference sequence). This CDR3 comprises 12 residues. In DNA, the CDR3 is TGTGCCTGGAGTAGAGCGGTGGATGAGCAGTTCTTC. Amino acid sequence: CAWSRAVDEQFF. The full variable domain, completed using reference TRBV30 and TRBJ2-1, is SQTIHQWPATLVQPVGSPLSLECTVEGTSNPNLYWYRQAAGRGLQLLFYSVGIGQISSEVPQNLSASRPQDRQFILSSKKLLLSDSGFYLCAWSRAVDEQFFGPGTRLTVL.

This clone turned up a few times. This chain links TRBV2 with TRBJ1-5; 7 positions agree with TRBD1. The CDR3 covers 14 residues. The germline CDR1 and CDR2 sequences are SNHLY and FYNNEI. V gave up 5 bases and J gave up 6 bases; unmatched junction bases: 7. The CDR3 protein is CASSIQGLSQPQHF. As DNA, the CDR3 is TGTGCCAGCAGTATACAGGGGCTTAGTCAGCCCCAGCATTTT.

The chain has TRBV21-1 and TRBJ2-6; TRBD2, the table's D call, lacks a check against the DNA. TRBV21-1 is a pseudogene segment. The CDR3 loop spans 19 amino acids. The CDR3 loop is CASSKVCGTAFSGANVLTF. The DNA of the CDR3 is TGTGCCAGCAGCAAAGTTTGCGGGACCGCTTTCTCTGGGGCCAACGTCCTGACTTTC.

The chain links TRBV19 to TRBJ1-2; the match to TRBD1 covers 11 bases. Trimming cost V 3 bases and J 5 bases; bases outside gene matches: 11. From germline, CDR1 is LNHDA and CDR2 SQIVND (reference sequence). The CDR3 consists of 17 residues. The CDR3 region has the DNA TGTGCCAGTAGTATCTTAACCGGGACAGGGGGGAGGTATGGCTACACCTTC. This sequence encodes CASSILTGTGGRYGYTF. The full variable domain, in which reference TRBV19 and TRBJ1-2 provide the parts outside the CDR3, is DGGITQSPKYLFRKEGQNVTLSCEQNLNHDAMYWYRQDPGQGLRLIYYSQIVNDFQKGDIAEGYSVSREKKESFPLTVTSAQKNPTAFYLCASSILTGTGGRYGYTFGSGTRLTVV.

This sequence joins TRBV10-3 and TRBJ2-6; TRBD1 or TRBD2 may be the D gene (5 bases each). The length of the CDR3 is 15 residues. Germline V gives CDR1 ENHRY, CDR2 SYGVKD. V lost 6 bases and J lost 0, with 9 bases in between. CDR3 coding DNA: TGTGCCATCAGCGAGGGACCCTCTGGGGCCAACGTCCTGACTTTC. Encoded protein: CAISEGPSGANVLTF.

The chain recombines TRBV12-3 or TRBV12-4 with TRBJ1-3; the D gene is possibly TRBD1 (6 bases). The CDR3 is 12 residues long. The ends were cut back, 2 bases at V and 15 bases at J, with 14 bases in the middle. The CDR3 reads CASSLWGAVGYF. CDR3 nucleotide sequence: TGTGCCAGCAGTTTATGGGGGGCAGTCGGATATTTT.

This clone was counted a few times. The CDR3 DNA is TGTGCTAGTGGACCCGGGGACGGGGAGGAAAAACTGTTTTTT. Translated, it gives CASGPGDGEEKLFF. The genes are TRBV12-5 and TRBJ1-4; TRBD1 might be the D (5 bases). Germline CDR1 and CDR2: LGHNT and FRNRAP. This CDR3 region has 14 residues. Trimming shortened V by 6 bases and J by 8 bases, and 16 bases separated the two germline ends. Full variable domain (missing parts from reference TRBV12-5 and TRBJ1-4): DARVTQTPRHKVTEMGQEVTMRCQPILGHNTVFWYRQTMMQGLELLAYFRNRAPLDDSGMPKDRFSAEMPDATLATLKIQPSEPRDSAVYFCASGPGDGEEKLFFGSGTQLSVL.

The rearrangement uses TRBV6-5 and TRBJ1-2; TRBD1 aligns across 8 bases. CDR3 size: 14 residues. J lost 4 bases, V lost 6 bases, and 7 bases had no gene match. In germline, CDR1 is MNHEY, CDR2 SVGAGI. CDR3 sequence (DNA): TGTGCCAGCAGGCGTCAGGGGGCTGGCTATGGCTACACCTTC. It encodes CASRRQGAGYGYTF.

This rearrangement joins TRBV4-3 to TRBJ1-1, with 8 bases fitting TRBD1. This CDR3 is built from 15 residues. V shed 4 bases and J 4 bases; nucleotides not matched to a gene: 8. CDR1 is LGHNA and CDR2 is YSLEER in the germline V gene. The CDR3 DNA is TGCGCCAGCAGCCGCATAACAGGGGGTTCCACTGAAGCTTTCTTT. This sequence encodes CASSRITGGSTEAFF.

The V and J genes are TRBV6-5 and TRBJ2-3; 8 bases are shared with TRBD1. CDR1 MNHEY and CDR2 SVGAGI come from the germline V gene. Losses at the gene ends were 7 bases for V and 1 base for J; bases not matched to a gene: 7. The CDR3 extends over 15 amino acids. CDR3 in amino acids: CASNRPGQGTDTQYF. DNA for the CDR3: TGTGCCAGCAACCGCCCGGGACAGGGCACAGATACGCAGTATTTT.

This rearrangement joins TRBV5-6 to TRBJ1-3; D gene unclear. The CDR3 contains 15 residues. V was pared by 6 bases and J by 2 bases, with 15 bases between. In germline, CDR1 is SGHDT, CDR2 YYEEEE. The chain's CDR3 is CASTRRGVPGNTIYF. In DNA form, the CDR3 reads TGTGCCAGCACCCGGCGGGGAGTCCCTGGAAACACCATATATTTT.

The chain combines TRBV5-1 with TRBJ2-5; 10 bases are a match to TRBD2. Germline lookup yields CDR1 SGHRS and CDR2 YFSETQ. The ends lost 3 bases at V and 4 bases at J; junction bases unmatched: 9. This CDR3 has 16 residues. The CDR3 sequence is CASSSTSGFRGETQYF. The DNA of the CDR3 is TGCGCCAGCAGCTCGACTAGCGGGTTCCGAGGAGAGACCCAGTACTTC.

V is TRBV7-3 and J is TRBJ2-1; TRBD1 matches 9 bases. V lost 5 bases and J lost 2; bases outside the gene matches: 7. Germline CDR1 reads SGHTA; CDR2 reads FQGTGA. The CDR3 consists of 16 residues. CDR3 in DNA: TGTGCCAGCAGCACCCAGGGACAGGGAACCTACAATGAGCAGTTCTTC. It is translated as CASSTQGQGTYNEQFF. Looking up the rest from reference TRBV7-3 and TRBJ2-1 gives the full variable domain: GAGVSQTPSNKVTEKGKYVELRCDPISGHTALYWYRQSLGQGPEFLIYFQGTGAADDSGLPNDRFFAVRPEGSVSTLKIQRTERGDSAVYLCASSTQGQGTYNEQFFGPGTRLTVL.

This rearrangement joins TRBV7-9 to TRBJ1-3; D is ambiguous. Germline values: CDR1 SEHNR, CDR2 FQNEAQ (reference sequence). CDR3 length equals 16 residues. V was clipped by 9 bases and J by 4 bases, with 22 bases between them. For the CDR3, the DNA is TGTGCCAGTGTCCCTGAACAACCCGGGAGAGGAAACACCATATATTTT. This gives the protein CASVPEQPGRGNTIYF.

The chain couples TRBV10-3 to TRBJ1-1; D is possibly TRBD1 (6 bases). Germline assignment: CDR1 ENHRY and CDR2 SYGVKD. CDR3 length: 13 residues. V was pared by 6 bases and J by 6 bases, with 14 bases between. In nucleotides, the CDR3 is TGTGCCATCAGCCGGGACACCGTCGCTGAAGCTTTCTTT. It encodes CAISRDTVAEAFF.

This clone occurred once. The rearrangement joins TRBV19 to TRBJ1-5, with 9 bases lining up with TRBD1. With 5 bases clipped from V and 5 bases from J, the junction kept 4 bases outside the gene matches. The CDR3 extends over 14 amino acids. The germline V gene has CDR1 LNHDA and CDR2 SQIVND (reference sequence). Here the CDR3 reads CASSDRQGDQPQHF. CDR3 sequence (DNA): TGTGCCAGTAGTGACAGACAGGGGGATCAGCCCCAGCATTTT. Based on the CDR3 plus reference TRBV19 and TRBJ1-5, the full variable domain is DGGITQSPKYLFRKEGQNVTLSCEQNLNHDAMYWYRQDPGQGLRLIYYSQIVNDFQKGDIAEGYSVSREKKESFPLTVTSAQKNPTAFYLCASSDRQGDQPQHFGDGTRLSIL.

The chain employs TRBV14 and TRBJ1-2, with D possibly being TRBD1 (6 bases). Germline CDR1 is SGHDN and CDR2 is FVKESK. The CDR3 totals 13 residues. The germline V and J ends were trimmed by 5 bases and 7 bases, with 14 bases remaining between them. The CDR3 spells CASSVDRTGGYTF. The CDR3 DNA sequence: TGTGCCAGCAGCGTCGACAGGACCGGTGGCTACACCTTC.

DNA for the CDR3: TGTGCCAGCAGTCCAGACTTAGGGAGCGGGGGCCAAGAGACCCAGTACTTC. Protein sequence: CASSPDLGSGGQETQYF. The chain recombines TRBV27 with TRBJ2-5; TRBD2 agrees at 8 bases. The germline gives CDR1 MNHEY, CDR2 SMNVEV (reference sequence). With V trimmed by 5 bases and J by 1 base, 12 bases remained unmatched. The CDR3 runs 17 residues.

The rearrangement joins TRBV6-5 to TRBJ2-3; D unclear. In germline, CDR1 is MNHEY, CDR2 SVGAGI. V lost 5 bases, J lost 7 bases, and 10 bases lay in between. The CDR3 has 12 residues. CDR3 coding DNA: TGTGCCAGCAGTCCCACAATAAATACGCAGTATTTT. This codes for CASSPTINTQYF.

DNA for the CDR3: TGTGCCAGCAGCCCTACGGTCCCCCCGCCGGGACTGGGTTACAATGAGCAGTTCTTC. Translation: CASSPTVPPPGLGYNEQFF. This chain uses TRBV16 with TRBJ2-1; a possible D gene is TRBD2 (6 bases). Germline V gives CDR1 KGHSY, CDR2 FQNENV. V was clipped by 4 bases and J by 4 bases, with 26 bases between them. The CDR3 contains 19 residues.

V and J are TRBV4-1 and TRBJ2-1; TRBD1 aligns across 7 bases. Looked up from germline, CDR1 is MGHRA and CDR2 is YSYEKL. Losses at the gene ends were 4 bases for V and 0 bases for J; bases not matched to a gene: 3. The CDR3 loop spans 15 amino acids. The CDR3 here is CASSPRQGSYNEQFF. The CDR3 nucleotides read TGCGCCAGCAGCCCGCGACAGGGCTCCTACAATGAGCAGTTCTTC.

The chain employs TRBV28 and TRBJ2-1, with TRBD2 identical over 11 bases. Losses at the gene ends were 5 bases for V and 8 bases for J; bases not matched to a gene: 14. The CDR3 is made up of 17 amino acids. Germline V gene lookup returns CDR1 MDHEN and CDR2 SYDVKM. The CDR3 bases are TGTGCCAGCAGTATAATAGCGGGAGGGCCTAGAAAGGATGAGCAGTTCTTC. It is translated as CASSIIAGGPRKDEQFF.

The chain has TRBV28 and TRBJ2-5; possibly TRBD1 or TRBD2 for D (6 bases each). The CDR3 spans 13 residues. Germline V gene sequence: CDR1 MDHEN, CDR2 SYDVKM. Trimming took off 5 bases at V and 4 bases at J, with 11 bases between the two ends. CDR3 amino acids: CASSRLGGETQYF. The CDR3 DNA follows: TGTGCCAGCAGTCGACTAGGGGGAGAGACCCAGTACTTC.

V and J are TRBV3-1 (or the pseudogene TRBV3-2) and TRBJ1-2; a possible D gene is TRBD1 (5 bases). CDR3 length equals 13 residues. The V gene's germline CDR1 is LGHDT and CDR2 YNNKEL (reference sequence). The V gene lost 4 bases and the J gene lost 5 bases, with 11 bases spanning the gap. The DNA for the CDR3 is TGTGCCAGCAGCCTAAGGGGACTTTATGGCTACACCTTC. This translates into CASSLRGLYGYTF.

This clone was seen a single time. An end of the junction does not agree with germline; a read error may underlie this. The chain couples TRBV30 to TRBJ2-3, with TRBD2 matching over 10 bases. The CDR3 loop spans 15 amino acids. The germline gives CDR1 GTSNPN, CDR2 SVGIG (reference sequence). CDR3 protein: CAWRESGRGTDTQYF. In DNA form, the CDR3 reads TGTGCCTGGAGGGAAAGCGGGAGGGGCACGGATACGCAGTATTTT.

The chain has TRBV24-1 and TRBJ2-7; D is perhaps TRBD2 (5 bases). This CDR3 is built from 13 residues. V shed 9 bases and J shed 6 bases, with 17 bases lying between them. CDR1 KGHDR and CDR2 SFDVKD come from the germline V gene. The CDR3 protein is CATAQEEVCEQYF. CDR3 bases: TGTGCCACCGCCCAGGAGGAGGTCTGCGAGCAGTACTTC.